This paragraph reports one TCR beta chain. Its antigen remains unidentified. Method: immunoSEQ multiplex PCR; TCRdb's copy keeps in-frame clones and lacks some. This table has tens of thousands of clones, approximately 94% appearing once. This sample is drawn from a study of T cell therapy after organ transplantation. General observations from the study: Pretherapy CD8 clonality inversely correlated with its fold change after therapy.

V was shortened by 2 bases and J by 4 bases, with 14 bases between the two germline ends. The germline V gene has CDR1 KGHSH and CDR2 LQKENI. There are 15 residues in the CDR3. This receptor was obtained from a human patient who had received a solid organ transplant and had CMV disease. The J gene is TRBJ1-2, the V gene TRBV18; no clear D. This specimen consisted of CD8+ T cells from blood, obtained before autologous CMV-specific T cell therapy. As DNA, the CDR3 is TGTGCCAGCTCACCAAATACCGATAAGCTCTATGGCTACACCTTC. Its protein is CASSPNTDKLYGYTF.